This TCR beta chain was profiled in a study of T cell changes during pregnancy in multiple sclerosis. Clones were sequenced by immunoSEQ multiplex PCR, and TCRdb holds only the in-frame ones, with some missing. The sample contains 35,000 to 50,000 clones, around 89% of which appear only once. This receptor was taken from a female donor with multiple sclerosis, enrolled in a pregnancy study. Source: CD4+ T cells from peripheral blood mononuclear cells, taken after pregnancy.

The CDR3 spells CASSSGTGKEKLFF. CDR3 DNA: TGTGCCAGCAGCTCCGGGACAGGGAAGGAAAAACTGTTTTTT. The rearrangement joins TRBV9 to TRBJ1-4; TRBD1 matches at 9 bases. The CDR3 loop spans 14 amino acids. Trimming cost V 4 bases and J 8 bases; bases outside gene matches: 6. Germline CDR1 is SGDLS and CDR2 is YYNGEE.